The rows below give T cell receptor beta chains drawn from one sample of a study of T-cell memory formation after mild COVID-19. TCRdb reprocessed the 5' RACE reads with MiXCR, giving one entry per CDR3 protein. This sample has 500,000 to 550,000 distinct CDR3 sequences; over 20% occur once, and the top ten carry roughly an eighth. Source material: PBMCs or a T cell subset sorted from them (not recorded which). The receptors shown here come from an adult woman who had mild COVID-19 (a few samples of this study predate the infection). Cell type and time point are not known. CDR3s include the opening cysteine and the closing phenylalanine or tryptophan. D genes are given only for firm matches. Some rows mark clone size as missing; the rest say once, few, many or name a class of expanded clone.

j_gene,v_gene,abundance,d_gene,CDR3aa,CDR3nt
TRBJ2-1,TRBV4-3,few,TRBD1,CASSRSKGVGTGYWGEQFF,TGCGCCAGCAGCAGATCCAAGGGCGTGGGGACAGGCTACTGGGGTGAGCAGTTCTTC
TRBJ1-4,TRBV4-1,NA,NA,CASSQVTVGEKLFF,TGCGCCAGCAGCCAAGTAACCGTGGGGGAAAAACTGTTTTTT
TRBJ1-5,TRBV28,few,NA,CASSLFGGFNQPQHF,TGTGCCAGCAGTTTATTTGGGGGGTTCAATCAGCCCCAGCATTTT
TRBJ2-5,TRBV6-2/TRBV6-3,few,NA,CASSTWGRQETQYF,TGTGCCAGCAGCACGTGGGGAAGACAAGAGACCCAGTACTTC
TRBJ2-7,TRBV20-1,many,TRBD2,CSARDRLAGAVEQYF,TGCAGTGCTAGAGATCGACTAGCGGGTGCCGTCGAGCAGTACTTC
TRBJ1-1,TRBV6-5,few,TRBD1,CASSYGFTGGSAAEAFF,TGTGCCAGCAGTTACGGATTCACAGGGGGCAGTGCAGCGGAAGCTTTCTTT
TRBJ2-1,TRBV27,NA,TRBD2,CASSPMSSGDNEQFF,TGTGCCAGCAGTCCCATGTCTAGCGGAGACAATGAGCAGTTCTTC
TRBJ2-1,TRBV19,few,TRBD2,CASSINSGGLYNEQFF,TGTGCCAGTAGTATCAATAGCGGGGGGCTCTACAATGAGCAGTTCTTC
TRBJ1-1,TRBV18,few,TRBD1,CASSPGQGVFMNTEAFF,TGTGCCAGCTCACCCGGACAGGGGGTATTCATGAACACTGAAGCTTTCTTT
TRBJ2-5,TRBV7-2,NA,NA,CASTGGRQETQYF,TGTGCCAGCACGGGGGGCCGCCAAGAGACCCAGTACTTC
TRBJ2-5,TRBV28,few,NA,CASSSGHLYQETQYF,TGTGCCAGCAGTTCGGGACACTTGTACCAAGAGACCCAGTACTTC
TRBJ1-3,TRBV18,few,TRBD1,CASSPGQDGTIYF,TGTGCCAGCTCACCGGGACAGGATGGGACCATATATTTT
TRBJ2-7,TRBV20-1,few,NA,CSAKNYEQYF,TGCAGTGCTAAAAATTACGAGCAGTACTTC
TRBJ1-1,TRBV19,NA,NA,CASSINSAAEAFF,TGTGCCAGTAGTATAAATTCGGCAGCTGAAGCTTTCTTT
TRBJ2-7,TRBV20-1,NA,NA,CSAHPKAYEQYF,TGCAGTGCTCACCCGAAGGCCTACGAGCAGTACTTC
TRBJ2-7,TRBV5-6,many,NA,CASSLWGRRPYEQYF,TGTGCCAGCAGCTTATGGGGACGCCGGCCCTACGAGCAGTACTTC
TRBJ2-5,TRBV20-1,NA,NA,CSGQTGRGYETQYF,TGCAGTGGCCAGACAGGGCGGGGTTATGAGACCCAGTACTTC
TRBJ2-1,TRBV7-3,few,TRBD2,CASSTDGREGSYNEQFF,TGTGCCAGCAGCACCGACGGGCGGGAGGGTTCCTACAATGAGCAGTTCTTC
TRBJ1-1,TRBV12-3/TRBV12-4,NA,NA,CASSSGETEAFF,TGTGCCAGCAGCTCAGGGGAGACTGAAGCTTTCTTT
TRBJ1-5,TRBV12-3/TRBV12-4,few,NA,CASSLEGGRNQPQHF,TGTGCCAGCAGTTTAGAGGGGGGGCGGAATCAGCCCCAGCATTTT
TRBJ2-3,TRBV27,NA,TRBD2,CASSLWGTSGGSSDTQYF,TGTGCCAGCAGTTTATGGGGGACTAGCGGGGGGTCCTCAGATACGCAGTATTTT
TRBJ2-3,TRBV6-5,NA,NA,CASSYRARPSSTDTQYF,TGTGCCAGCAGTTACAGGGCCAGACCATCTAGCACAGATACGCAGTATTTT
TRBJ2-7,TRBV6-6,NA,NA,CASSYRPSYEQYF,TGTGCCAGCAGTTACAGGCCTTCCTACGAGCAGTACTTC
TRBJ2-1,TRBV6-5,few,TRBD1,CASSNRGPEQFF,TGTGCCAGCAGTAACAGGGGACCTGAGCAGTTCTTC
TRBJ2-7,TRBV6-2/TRBV6-3,NA,TRBD1,CASSYPRGQGLYEQYF,TGTGCCAGCAGTTATCCCAGAGGACAGGGGCTCTACGAGCAGTACTTC
TRBJ1-2,TRBV7-2,NA,NA,CASSLASGGLTVGYTF,TGTGCCAGCAGCTTAGCGTCGGGGGGGCTGACTGTTGGCTACACCTTC
TRBJ1-5,TRBV7-9,NA,TRBD1,CASSATKQGASNQPQHF,TGTGCCAGCAGCGCCACCAAACAGGGGGCGAGCAATCAGCCCCAGCATTTT
TRBJ2-5,TRBV6-2/TRBV6-3,few,TRBD2,CASSSTSGIKTQYF,TGTGCCAGCAGTTCGACTAGCGGGATCAAGACCCAGTACTTC
TRBJ2-5,TRBV4-1,few,NA,CASSWTVQETQYF,TGCGCCAGCAGCTGGACAGTCCAAGAGACCCAGTACTTC
TRBJ1-3,TRBV7-9,few,NA,CASSSPRRSSGNTIYF,TGTGCCAGCAGCTCCCCTCGACGGAGCTCTGGAAACACCATATATTTT
TRBJ2-2,TRBV29-1,few,NA,CSVNPSGQNTGELFF,TGCAGCGTTAATCCCTCGGGACAGAACACCGGGGAGCTGTTTTTT
TRBJ1-4,TRBV7-8,NA,NA,CASTSSTQRGEKLFF,TGTGCCAGCACCTCTTCCACCCAGCGGGGGGAAAAACTGTTTTTT
TRBJ2-1,TRBV20-1,NA,TRBD2,CSGVPGGHYNEQFF,TGCAGTGGGGTCCCGGGAGGGCACTACAATGAGCAGTTCTTC
TRBJ2-2,TRBV18,NA,NA,CASTTTEGGNTGELFF,TGTGCCAGCACAACCACTGAGGGCGGGAACACCGGGGAGCTGTTTTTT
TRBJ1-1,TRBV6-5,NA,NA,CASRSGDTEAFF,TGTGCCAGCAGATCAGGGGACACTGAAGCTTTCTTT
TRBJ2-1,TRBV14,few,TRBD2,CASSQATGTSGYNEQFF,TGTGCCAGCAGCCAAGCCACCGGGACTAGCGGTTACAATGAGCAGTTCTTC
TRBJ1-6,TRBV4-2,NA,NA,CASSQDRAVGTSPLHF,TGTGCCAGCAGCCAAGACCGGGCGGTGGGGACATCACCCCTCCACTTT
TRBJ2-5,TRBV7-9,NA,NA,CASSSGLLIQETQYF,TGTGCCAGCAGCTCGGGACTGCTGATCCAAGAGACCCAGTACTTC
TRBJ1-4,TRBV12-3/TRBV12-4,NA,TRBD1,CASRSGGGEKLFF,TGTGCCAGCAGATCAGGGGGGGGTGAAAAACTGTTTTTT
TRBJ2-5,TRBV18,NA,NA,CASSPPGASETQYF,TGTGCCAGCTCACCACCAGGGGCAAGTGAGACCCAGTACTTC
TRBJ2-3,TRBV18,NA,NA,CASLGSASTDTQYF,TGTGCCAGCTTAGGGAGTGCTAGCACAGATACGCAGTATTTT
TRBJ2-3,TRBV3-1,few,NA,CASSPSADTQYF,TGTGCCAGCAGCCCCTCCGCAGATACGCAGTATTTT
TRBJ2-7,TRBV18,NA,NA,CASSPGETSYEQYF,TGTGCCAGCTCACCAGGGGAGACCTCCTACGAGCAGTACTTC
TRBJ2-1,TRBV7-2,NA,NA,CASSLSTANEQFF,TGTGCCAGCAGCTTATCGACAGCCAATGAGCAGTTCTTC
TRBJ2-7,TRBV7-9,few,TRBD2,CASSPWTSGIYEQYF,TGTGCCAGCAGCCCGTGGACTAGCGGTATTTACGAGCAGTACTTC
TRBJ2-5,TRBV5-1,few,NA,CASSLGTNQETQYF,TGCGCCAGCAGCTTGGGGACAAACCAAGAGACCCAGTACTTC
TRBJ2-1,TRBV24-1,NA,NA,CATSEASGEIYNEQFF,TGTGCCACCAGTGAGGCCTCGGGAGAGATATACAATGAGCAGTTCTTC
TRBJ2-5,TRBV6-5,few,NA,CASSMTGNQETQYF,TGTGCCAGCAGTATGACAGGAAATCAAGAGACCCAGTACTTC
TRBJ1-6,TRBV7-6,few,NA,CASSPGEYNSPLHF,TGTGCCAGCAGCCCTGGGGAGTATAATTCACCCCTCCACTTT
TRBJ1-1,TRBV6-6,NA,NA,CASSEGGLDTEAFF,TGTGCCAGCAGTGAAGGGGGTCTAGACACTGAAGCTTTCTTT
TRBJ2-1,TRBV5-6,many,TRBD1,CASSLGVRQGSYNEQFF,TGTGCCAGCAGCTTGGGGGTTAGACAGGGGTCCTACAATGAGCAGTTCTTC
TRBJ2-5,TRBV10-2,few,NA,CASNYRGQETQYF,TGCGCCAGCAATTATCGGGGTCAAGAGACCCAGTACTTC
TRBJ1-5,TRBV7-2,NA,NA,CASSSAGTPNSNQPQHF,TGTGCCAGCAGCTCCGCCGGGACACCTAATAGCAATCAGCCCCAGCATTTT
TRBJ2-2,TRBV7-8,once,TRBD2,CASSHSFSGSGTGELFF,TGTGCCAGCAGCCACTCCTTTAGCGGGAGCGGCACCGGGGAGCTGTTTTTT
TRBJ1-1,TRBV4-3,few,NA,CASSQVTYTEAFF,TGCGCCAGCAGCCAAGTTACTTACACTGAAGCTTTCTTT